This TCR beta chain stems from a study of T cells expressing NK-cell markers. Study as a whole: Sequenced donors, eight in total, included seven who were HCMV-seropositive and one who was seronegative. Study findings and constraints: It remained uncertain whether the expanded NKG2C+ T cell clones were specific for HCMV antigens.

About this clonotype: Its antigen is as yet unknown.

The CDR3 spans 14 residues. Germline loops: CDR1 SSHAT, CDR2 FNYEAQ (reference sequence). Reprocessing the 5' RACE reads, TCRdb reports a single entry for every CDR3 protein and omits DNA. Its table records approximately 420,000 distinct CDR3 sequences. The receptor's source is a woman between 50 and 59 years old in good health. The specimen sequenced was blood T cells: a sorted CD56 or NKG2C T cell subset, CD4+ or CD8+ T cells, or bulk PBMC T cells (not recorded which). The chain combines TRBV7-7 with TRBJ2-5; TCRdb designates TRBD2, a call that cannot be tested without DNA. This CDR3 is CASSLEGLRETQYF.